This T cell receptor beta chain was found in a study of T cell responses to AZD1222 COVID-19 vaccine. Comment on this clone: What it binds is not known.

Study-level points and caveats: Mapped onto spike, vaccine-associated CD4 TCRs spanned it and were dominant at 160-218 and 743-854. A mostly white British donor set with more females was recruited, and clonal diversity was possibly underestimated.

Produced via immunoSEQ multiplex PCR; TCRdb's table is partial and in-frame only. The table records about 100,000 clones, around 87% of them present only once. V lost 1 base and J 6 bases, leaving 4 bases between the germline ends. This CDR3 is built from 12 residues. Germline CDR1 is MNHEY and CDR2 is SVGEGT. The sequencing here drew on peripheral blood, taken on day 0 of MenACWY control vaccination. This chain joins TRBV6-2 or TRBV6-3 and TRBJ1-5, with D unresolved. The TCR was taken from an adult in good health. CDR3 region: CASSYLSQPQHF. In DNA form, the CDR3 reads TGTGCCAGCAGTTACTTAAGTCAGCCCCAGCATTTT.